This T cell receptor beta chain was recorded in a study of identifying expanded T cells in peripheral blood. Whole-study findings and limits: Over approximately two and four weeks, about 15 and 18 clones changed, versus around 1.1 between replicates. Across healthy donors, higher total template counts meant significantly greater approximately two-week count variance.

Healthy donors had no documented immune events, such as infections, while sampled. A remark on this clone: Antigen specificity is unknown.

This table comes from immunoSEQ multiplex PCR, and its TCRdb copy is limited to in-frame clones, with some not included. There are some 78,000 clones in the sample; 84% occur only once, and about 20% lies in the top ten. V shed 9 bases and J shed 0 bases, with 15 bases lying between them. CDR1 is MNHEY and CDR2 is SVGAGI in the germline V gene. The CDR3 sequence is 15 residues long. The chain uses TRBV6-5 and TRBJ1-3; weak D call: TRBD1 (5 bases). Sequenced sample: blood. This TCR came from a person aged 18 to 70 in good health. CDR3 sequence: CASTMGGSSGNTIYF. Here the CDR3 DNA reads TGTGCCAGTACGATGGGGGGAAGCTCTGGAAACACCATATATTTT.